The 10 T cell receptor beta chains presented below share a single source sample, sequenced in a study of T cells in Graves' hyperthyroidism and ophthalmopathy. TCR beta CDR3 region amplification was performed from RNA transcripts. The HTBI set primed first-round TCR CDR3 RT-PCR. MiXCR, applied by TCRdb to the multiplex PCR reads, yields one record per CDR3 protein. The sample lists about 480,000 distinct CDR3 sequences, roughly 25% occurring once. Material: blood. Receptors originate from a woman aged 25 to 45 with Graves' ophthalmopathy.

The chain combines TRBV29-1 with TRBJ1-1; TRBD1 might be the D (5 bases). The CDR3 contains 15 residues. Germline-derived CDR1 and CDR2 are SQVTM and ANQGSEA. Trimming cost V 5 bases and J 2 bases, with 18 bases left between them. This CDR3 is CSVSHPGSPNTEAFF. CDR3 nucleotide sequence: TGCAGCGTTTCTCACCCAGGGTCCCCCAACACTGAAGCTTTCTTT.

This clonotype was detected many times. The chain couples TRBV4-1 to TRBJ2-5; D is unclear. V shed 0 bases and J shed 0 bases, with 5 bases lying between them. Germline values: CDR1 MGHRA, CDR2 YSYEKL. This CDR3 is built from 14 residues. DNA of the CDR3: TGCGCCAGCAGCCAAGATTACAACCAAGAGACCCAGTACTTC. Protein product: CASSQDYNQETQYF.

The chain couples TRBV27 to TRBJ1-2, with TRBD1 as a possible D gene (5 bases). There are 15 residues in the CDR3. With 4 bases removed from V and 7 bases from J, the gap between germline ends came to 19 bases. In germline, CDR1 is MNHEY, CDR2 SMNVEV (reference sequence). The CDR3 coding sequence is TGTGCCAGCAGTTCCACGGCAGGGCCTCCGGGTGGCTACACCTTC. This gives the protein CASSSTAGPPGGYTF.

This chain connects TRBV28 to TRBJ1-6; the D gene is possibly TRBD1 (5 bases). V was cut by 7 bases and J by 8 bases, with 15 bases left in between. Germline V CDR1 and CDR2: MDHEN, SYDVKM. The CDR3 loop spans 14 amino acids. The CDR3 coding sequence is TGTGCCAGCACGCCGCAGGGCGGGTATTCACCCCTCCACTTT. Translating it yields CASTPQGGYSPLHF.

The sample holds a few counts of this clonotype. This chain joins TRBV11-1 and TRBJ2-7; TRBD1 matches at 9 bases. Looked up from germline, CDR1 is SGHAT and CDR2 is FQDESV (reference sequence). This CDR3 has 17 residues. V was pared by 3 bases and J by 1 base, with 10 bases of the junction left unmatched. This CDR3 reads CASSLGGTGGLSYEQYF. The CDR3, as DNA: TGTGCCAGCAGCTTGGGGGGTACAGGGGGCCTTTCCTACGAGCAGTACTTC. Drawing the rest from reference TRBV11-1 and TRBJ2-7, the complete variable domain is EAEVAQSPRYKITEKSQAVAFWCDPISGHATLYWYRQILGQGPELLVQFQDESVVDDSQLPKDRFSAERLKGVDSTLKIQPAELGDSAMYLCASSLGGTGGLSYEQYFGPGTRLTVT.

Many counts were recorded for this clonotype. V usage is TRBV20-1 and J usage is TRBJ1-2; D gene uncertain. Germline V CDR1 and CDR2: DFQATT, SNEGSKA (reference sequence). Trimming shortened V by 0 bases and J by 7 bases, and 6 bases separated the two germline ends. The CDR3 sequence is 11 residues long. The chain's CDR3 is CSAREGGGYTF. The CDR3 DNA reads as TGCAGTGCTAGAGAAGGTGGTGGCTACACCTTC.

V gene TRBV9 combines with J gene TRBJ2-2; 8 bases map to TRBD1. Trimming cost V 2 bases and J 7 bases; bases outside gene matches: 13. The CDR3 is 17 residues long. The germline CDR1 and CDR2 sequences are SGDLS and YYNGEE. Here the CDR3 reads CASSVPLPGGAGGELFF. DNA of the CDR3: TGTGCCAGCAGCGTTCCCCTCCCAGGGGGCGCAGGCGGGGAGCTGTTTTTT.

Many counts were recorded for this clonotype. The V and J genes are TRBV4-1 and TRBJ2-7; D is possibly TRBD1 (5 bases). Trimming shortened V by 0 bases and J by 5 bases, and 8 bases separated the two germline ends. The germline V gene has CDR1 MGHRA and CDR2 YSYEKL. The CDR3 is 13 amino acids. For the CDR3, the DNA is TGCGCCAGCAGCCAAGACGCAGGGCACGAGCAGTACTTC. Translated: CASSQDAGHEQYF.

This clonotype has more than one count but fewer than ten. The V and J genes are TRBV2 and TRBJ1-2; unclear D gene. V was cut by 8 bases and J by 3 bases, with 10 bases left in between. CDR1 is SNHLY and CDR2 is FYNNEI in the germline V gene. This CDR3 contains 12 residues. The CDR3: CASFGEDYGYTF. The CDR3 region has the DNA TGTGCCAGCTTTGGGGAGGACTATGGCTACACCTTC. The whole variable domain, remainder taken from reference TRBV2 and TRBJ1-2, is EPEVTQTPSHQVTQMGQEVILRCVPISNHLYFYWYRQILGQKVEFLVSFYNNEISEKSEIFDDQFSVERPDGSNFTLKIRSTKLEDSAMYFCASFGEDYGYTFGSGTRLTVV.

In this sample, this clonotype turned up many times. The V call is TRBV10-3, the J call TRBJ2-7; D tentatively fits TRBD1 or TRBD2 (5 bases each). This CDR3 contains 13 residues. V gave up 10 bases and J gave up 4 bases, with 17 bases separating them. CDR1 is ENHRY, CDR2 SYGVKD, per germline. The CDR3 DNA follows: TGTGCCACCCGGGGCCCTACAGTTTACGAGCAGTACTTC. Its translation is CATRGPTVYEQYF.